A single sample is the source of the 8 T cell receptor beta chains below, sequenced in a study of shared T cell receptors in the human thymus. The assay was immunoSEQ multiplex PCR, and TCRdb's table has in-frame clones only and misses some. This sample yields hundreds of thousands of clones, of which roughly 90% are seen a single time; approximately 0.011% belongs to the top ten. The sample was also reused in another study, on human thymus T cells.

Sequencing was done on a sample of thymocytes. Receptor source: a boy under two years old with a congenital heart defect.

This clone was detected only a few times. The chain is built from TRBV11-2 and TRBJ1-1, with 7 bases aligning to TRBD1. Germline values: CDR1 SGHAT, CDR2 FQNNGV. This CDR3 has 16 residues. V lost 1 base and J lost 1; bases outside the gene matches: 6. The chain's CDR3 is CASSLVVGQKNTEAFF. DNA of the CDR3: TGTGCCAGCAGCTTAGTGGTGGGACAGAAGAACACTGAAGCTTTCTTT.

The chain has TRBV6-1 and TRBJ2-7, with D uncertain. Germline V lookup: CDR1 MNHNS, CDR2 SASEGT. Trimming cost V 1 base and J 2 bases, with 9 bases left between them. CDR3 length: 14 residues. The CDR3, as DNA: TGTGCCAGCAGTGAAGTCATTACTCCCTACGAGCAGTACTTC. It yields the protein CASSEVITPYEQYF.

The chain uses TRBV18 and TRBJ1-2; D gene ambiguous. Per germline, CDR1 KGHSH and CDR2 LQKENI. Trimming stripped 6 bases from V and 3 bases from J, with 17 bases between. The CDR3 spans 15 residues. The CDR3 here is CASSPKYTEDYGYTF. In nucleotides, the CDR3 is TGTGCCAGCTCCCCCAAATACACGGAGGACTATGGCTACACCTTC.

This sequence joins TRBV5-6 and TRBJ1-2; D call uncertain. Germline V gives CDR1 SGHDT, CDR2 YYEEEE. Trimming took off 2 bases at V and 8 bases at J, with 7 bases between the two ends. The CDR3 length is 11 residues. The CDR3 spells CASSFRSGYTF. In DNA form, the CDR3 reads TGTGCCAGCAGCTTCAGGTCCGGCTACACCTTC.

This CDR3 is CSVAGSSGNTIYF. The CDR3, as DNA: TGCAGCGTTGCAGGGTCCTCTGGAAACACCATATATTTT. J is TRBJ1-3 and V is TRBV29-1, with D possibly matching TRBD1 (5 bases). Germline assignment: CDR1 SQVTM and CDR2 ANQGSEA. Trimming left V 4 bases short and J 0 bases short, with 7 bases between. CDR3 length: 13 amino acids.

The chain has TRBV7-2 and TRBJ1-5, with 9 positions matching TRBD1. From germline, CDR1 is SGHTA and CDR2 FQGNSA. The CDR3 is made up of 17 amino acids. V lost 2 bases to trimming and J lost 3 bases; unmatched junction nucleotides: 8. CDR3 coding DNA: TGTGCCAGCAGCTTAACCCCGGGACAGGGCTCCAATCAGCCCCAGCATTTT. Protein: CASSLTPGQGSNQPQHF.

The chain recombines TRBV9 with TRBJ2-5; 9 bases map to TRBD2. The V gene's germline CDR1 is SGDLS and CDR2 YYNGEE. The junction had 6 bases not matched to a gene; V was cut back by 4 bases and J by 2 bases. The CDR3 consists of 15 residues. The CDR3 DNA follows: TGTGCCAGCAGCCCGTGGACTAGCGTGCAAGAGACCCAGTACTTC. Its protein product is CASSPWTSVQETQYF.

The table lists this clone with a count of one. This chain joins TRBV7-2 and TRBJ2-1; D perhaps matches TRBD2 (7 bases). Germline V gene sequence: CDR1 SGHTA, CDR2 FQGNSA. Trimming took off 6 bases at V and 6 bases at J, with 21 bases between the two ends. This CDR3 is built from 16 residues. CDR3 sequence reads: CASSSTGAGDGNEQFF. The CDR3 DNA reads as TGTGCCAGCAGTTCTACGGGGGCGGGAGATGGCAATGAGCAGTTCTTC.